The 10 T cell receptor beta chains presented below share a single source sample, sequenced in a study of cytomegalovirus exposure and HLA in healthy donors. With 60 Vbeta and 13 Jbeta primers, the PCR was carried out. Profiled with immunoSEQ multiplex PCR; TCRdb holds only in-frame clones, not every one. The table has 140,000 to 150,000 clones, approximately 80% seen once. What was sequenced was PBMCs. The source of these receptors is a woman aged 55-70 years in good health and CMV-seropositive.

The rearrangement links TRBV6-5 to TRBJ1-1; D perhaps matches TRBD1 (6 bases). V shed 0 bases and J shed 7 bases, with 12 bases lying between them. Germline V CDR1 and CDR2: MNHEY, SVGAGI. The CDR3 contains 14 residues. As DNA, the CDR3 is TGTGCCAGCAGTTACTCGCGGACAGCCTATGAAGCTTTCTTT. Its translation is CASSYSRTAYEAFF.

With respect to this clone: Additional DNA sequences in this sample encode the identical CDR3. The V call is TRBV27, the J call TRBJ2-7; 10 nucleotides agree with TRBD2. From germline, CDR1 is MNHEY and CDR2 SMNVEV (reference sequence). V dropped 0 bases and J dropped 3; count of bases not matched to a gene: 2. There are 15 residues in the CDR3. CDR3 coding DNA: TGTGCCAGCAGTTTATCGGCTAGCGGGAGCTACGAGCAGTACTTC. This gives the protein CASSLSASGSYEQYF.

The chain uses TRBV5-1 and TRBJ2-5; D is perhaps TRBD2 (6 bases). The CDR3 consists of 15 residues. V lost 4 bases to trimming and J lost 1 base, with 14 bases between them. Germline V lookup: CDR1 SGHRS, CDR2 YFSETQ. The CDR3 region is CASSPVRDFQETQYF. CDR3 in DNA: TGCGCCAGCAGCCCCGTCCGGGACTTCCAAGAGACCCAGTACTTC. The whole variable domain, filled in from reference TRBV5-1 and TRBJ2-5, reads KAGVTQTPRYLIKTRGQQVTLSCSPISGHRSVSWYQQTPGQGLQFLFEYFSETQRNKGNFPGRFSGRQFSNSRSEMNVSTLELGDSALYLCASSPVRDFQETQYFGPGTRLLVL.

This clone was seen once. The chain has TRBV30 and TRBJ2-5; 7 bases line up with TRBD1. This CDR3 is 15 amino acids long. Germline V gene data show CDR1 as GTSNPN and CDR2 as SVGIG (reference sequence). V was clipped by 3 bases and J by 3 bases; unmatched bases: 10. CDR3 sequence: CAWRAEQGREETQYF. As DNA, the CDR3 is TGTGCCTGGAGGGCAGAACAGGGGCGTGAAGAGACCCAGTACTTC.

The chain has TRBV5-1 and TRBJ2-4, with 10 bases matching TRBD1. The CDR3 has 15 residues. Germline assignment: CDR1 SGHRS and CDR2 YFSETQ. Losses at the gene ends were 4 bases for V and 8 bases for J; bases not matched to a gene: 9. The CDR3 DNA sequence: TGCGCCAGCAGCGACCCGCGGGACAGGGGTGACATTCAGTACTTC. Translation: CASSDPRDRGDIQYF.

The chain carries TRBV4-2 and TRBJ2-7; 12 bases are shared with TRBD2. The V gene end was trimmed by 3 bases and the J gene end by 0 bases; junction bases not matched to a gene: 9. Germline CDR1 is LGHNA and CDR2 is YNFKEQ. This CDR3 contains 18 residues. This CDR3 reads CASSQEGLAGQNSYEQYF. In nucleotides, the CDR3 is TGTGCCAGCAGCCAGGAAGGACTAGCGGGACAAAACTCCTACGAGCAGTACTTC.

This clone occurred once. The chain couples TRBV19 to TRBJ1-5; D gene unclear. The CDR3 runs to 15 residues. The germline V and J ends were trimmed by 6 bases and 7 bases, with 19 bases remaining between them. CDR1 is LNHDA and CDR2 is SQIVND in the germline V gene (reference sequence). CDR3 in amino acids: CASSPDGKVSQPQHF. The CDR3 DNA reads TGTGCCAGTAGCCCCGACGGGAAGGTCAGCCAGCCCCAGCATTTT.

The rearrangement joins TRBV19 to TRBJ1-5; D gene ambiguous. V was trimmed by 7 bases and J by 5 bases, leaving 15 bases between them. From germline, CDR1 is LNHDA and CDR2 SQIVND (reference sequence). The CDR3 is 14 residues long. The CDR3 sequence: CASTPARFDQPQHF. The DNA of the CDR3 is TGTGCCAGTACCCCCGCCAGGTTTGATCAGCCCCAGCATTTT.

The chain couples TRBV28 to TRBJ1-1, with D perhaps matching TRBD1 (6 bases). This CDR3 comprises 15 residues. In germline, CDR1 is MDHEN, CDR2 SYDVKM. V gave up 5 bases and J gave up 5 bases, with 18 bases separating them. CDR3 sequence reads: CASSPPPGVGTEAFF. The CDR3 DNA is TGTGCCAGCAGTCCGCCGCCAGGGGTAGGGACTGAAGCTTTCTTT. The full variable domain, its missing parts supplied by reference TRBV28 and TRBJ1-1, is DVKVTQSSRYLVKRTGEKVFLECVQDMDHENMFWYRQDPGLGLRLIYFSYDVKMKEKGDIPEGYSVSREKKERFSLILESASTNQTSMYLCASSPPPGVGTEAFFGQGTRLTVV.

The sample holds a few counts of this clone. This chain uses TRBV13 with TRBJ2-7; a weak D match, TRBD2 (6 bases). Deletions cut 2 bases from V and 3 bases from J, with 14 bases between. The CDR3 is 15 amino acids. Germline lookup yields CDR1 PRHDT and CDR2 FYEKMQ (reference sequence). In nucleotides, the CDR3 is TGTGCCAGCAGCTTATTGAGACTAGGGGTCTACGAGCAGTACTTC. It specifies CASSLLRLGVYEQYF.